What follows are 25 T cell receptor beta chains derived from one specimen sequenced in a study of cytomegalovirus exposure and HLA in healthy donors. The PCR used 60 Vbeta and 13 Jbeta primers. Sequencing was performed with immunoSEQ multiplex PCR; in TCRdb, only in-frame clones are kept and a portion is missing. The sample has around 91,000 clones; over 60% are singletons. Sequencing used PBMCs. These receptors were collected from a woman in her thirties or forties in good health and CMV-seropositive.

This chain joins TRBV11-3 and TRBJ2-3; TRBD1 matches at 7 bases. The germline gives CDR1 SGHNT, CDR2 YENEEA. After removal of 4 bases from V and 0 bases from J, the junction contained 10 bases not matched to a gene. This CDR3 comprises 17 residues. CDR3 sequence (DNA): TGTGCCAGCAGCTCCAGACAGGGCCGACCTAGCACAGATACGCAGTATTTT. It translates to CASSSRQGRPSTDTQYF.

This chain uses TRBV7-8 with TRBJ2-1, with D tentatively TRBD2 (5 bases). This CDR3 contains 11 residues. V shed 3 bases and J shed 10 bases, with 7 bases lying between them. The germline V gene has CDR1 SGHVS and CDR2 FQNEAQ. The CDR3 here is CASSFRLEQFF. The CDR3 DNA follows: TGTGCCAGCAGCTTTCGACTAGAGCAGTTCTTC.

The chain joins TRBV5-1 to TRBJ2-1, with TRBD2 identical over 12 bases. The CDR3 is 19 amino acids. The germline CDR1 and CDR2 sequences are SGHRS and YFSETQ. Losses at the gene ends were 4 bases for V and 5 bases for J; bases not matched to a gene: 16. The CDR3 nucleotides are TGCGCCAGCAGCCCCGGACTAGCGGGAACCACTCCGCGCGACAATGAGCAGTTCTTC. This sequence encodes CASSPGLAGTTPRDNEQFF.

J is TRBJ2-7 and V is TRBV18; D perhaps matches TRBD2 (6 bases). The CDR3 is 11 amino acids. V was trimmed by 6 bases and J by 9 bases, leaving 12 bases between them. Germline V gives CDR1 KGHSH, CDR2 LQKENI. CDR3 in DNA: TGTGCCAGCTCGGAGTTGGGGGGGCAGTACTTC. It is translated as CASSELGGQYF.

Only a few counts were recorded for this clone. The chain is built from TRBV5-6 and TRBJ2-4; TRBD1 matches 9 bases. V was clipped by 4 bases and J by 9 bases; unmatched bases: 5. This CDR3 is 13 amino acids long. Germline values: CDR1 SGHDT, CDR2 YYEEEE. CDR3 DNA: TGTGCCAGCAGCAGACAGGGGGATGTCATTCAGTACTTC. This codes for CASSRQGDVIQYF.

Remarks on this clone: Compared with germline, one end of the junction differs, possibly owing to a read error. This chain connects TRBV4-2 to TRBJ2-4; TRBD2 matches at 7 bases. CDR3 length: 19 residues. Germline V gives CDR1 LGHNA, CDR2 YNFKEQ. For the CDR3, the DNA is TGTGCCAGCAGCCAGATAGCGGGCGCCTCACTTTTACCCAAAAACATTCAGTCCTTC. Its protein product is CASSQIAGASLLPKNIQSF.

J is TRBJ2-3 and V is TRBV6-5; possibly TRBD1 for D (6 bases). V lost 7 bases and J 0 bases, leaving 8 bases between the germline ends. Looked up from germline, CDR1 is MNHEY and CDR2 is SVGAGI. The CDR3 loop spans 13 amino acids. The CDR3 region has the DNA TGTGCCAGCAAGGACAGTAGCACAGATACGCAGTATTTT. Translating gives CASKDSSTDTQYF.

The J gene is TRBJ2-7, the V gene TRBV5-1, with 10 positions matching TRBD2. The CDR3 is 15 amino acids. Trimming cost V 4 bases and J 3 bases; bases outside gene matches: 7. The germline gives CDR1 SGHRS, CDR2 YFSETQ. CDR3 region: CASSTPSGGFYEQYF. CDR3 DNA sequence: TGCGCCAGCAGCACCCCTAGCGGGGGCTTCTACGAGCAGTACTTC.

V is TRBV7-9 and J is TRBJ2-1; D gene unclear. The V end was cut by 3 bases, the J end by 7 bases, with 13 bases between. The germline CDR1 and CDR2 sequences are SEHNR and FQNEAQ (reference sequence). The CDR3 runs 14 residues. CDR3 sequence: CASSFSESWNEQFF. The CDR3 DNA follows: TGTGCCAGCAGCTTCAGCGAGAGCTGGAATGAGCAGTTCTTC.

A few counts support this clone. The J gene is TRBJ2-5, the V gene TRBV9, with 7 bases that match TRBD2. The CDR3 has 14 residues. Germline V lookup: CDR1 SGDLS, CDR2 YYNGEE. Trimming removed 3 bases from V and 5 bases from J; junction bases left unmatched: 7. Here the CDR3 DNA reads TGTGCCAGCAGCGATGGGGAGGGGAGGGAGACCCAGTACTTC. Its protein product is CASSDGEGRETQYF. The entire variable domain, with the rest obtained from reference TRBV9 and TRBJ2-5, is as follows: DSGVTQTPKHLITATGQRVTLRCSPRSGDLSVYWYQQSLDQGLQFLIQYYNGEERAKGNILERFSAQQFPDLHSELNLSSLELGDSALYFCASSDGEGRETQYFGPGTRLLVL.

The chain joins TRBV5-6 to TRBJ2-2, with TRBD2 as a possible D gene (6 bases). The CDR3 extends over 13 amino acids. V was cut by 1 base and J by 8 bases, with 9 bases left in between. Germline loops: CDR1 SGHDT, CDR2 YYEEEE. Here the CDR3 DNA reads TGTGCCAGCAGCTTGCCTAGCGTGGGGGAGCTGTTTTTT. It codes for CASSLPSVGELFF.

This clone was seen a single time. The chain is built from TRBV11-2 and TRBJ2-3; 7 bases match TRBD2. CDR3 length equals 15 residues. In germline, CDR1 is SGHAT, CDR2 FQNNGV. V lost 4 bases to trimming and J lost 0 bases; unmatched junction nucleotides: 4. The CDR3 sequence is CASSSRGSSTDTQYF. The DNA of the CDR3 is TGTGCCAGCAGCTCCCGCGGGAGCAGCACAGATACGCAGTATTTT.

The V call is TRBV19, the J call TRBJ1-2, with 9 positions matching TRBD1. Looked up from germline, CDR1 is LNHDA and CDR2 is SQIVND (reference sequence). V lost 8 bases to trimming and J lost 6 bases; unmatched junction nucleotides: 19. The CDR3 spans 17 residues. This CDR3 is CASSSRDRVSVTDGYTF. The CDR3 DNA sequence: TGTGCCAGTTCGTCCCGGGACAGGGTATCGGTAACGGATGGCTACACCTTC.

Only a few counts were recorded for this clone. The chain couples TRBV7-9 to TRBJ2-2; TRBD2 matches 12 bases. The CDR3 runs 18 residues. V lost 4 bases, J lost 0 bases, and 6 bases stayed unmatched. Per the germline V gene, CDR1 is SEHNR and CDR2 is FQNEAQ (reference sequence). The CDR3 bases are TGTGCCAGCAGCTGGACTAGCGGGAACCCCGCGAACACCGGGGAGCTGTTTTTT. Translating it yields CASSWTSGNPANTGELFF.

The J gene is TRBJ1-1, the V gene TRBV6-1; TRBD1 might be the D (5 bases). CDR1 MNHNS and CDR2 SASEGT come from the germline V gene. The V and J ends lost 3 bases and 4 bases respectively, with 15 bases between them. The CDR3 is 15 amino acids. CDR3 in amino acids: CASSESGGWSTEAFF. The CDR3 DNA sequence: TGTGCCAGCAGTGAGTCGGGGGGATGGAGCACTGAAGCTTTCTTT.

V usage is TRBV28 and J usage is TRBJ2-1; TRBD1 agrees at 8 bases. Losses at the gene ends were 6 bases for V and 7 bases for J; bases not matched to a gene: 17. This CDR3 spans 17 amino acids. Germline values: CDR1 MDHEN, CDR2 SYDVKM. The CDR3 is CASSLPSPGTGGNEQFF. For the CDR3, the DNA is TGTGCCAGCAGCCTACCTTCCCCCGGGACAGGCGGGAATGAGCAGTTCTTC. Supplemented by reference TRBV28 and TRBJ2-1, the full variable domain reads DVKVTQSSRYLVKRTGEKVFLECVQDMDHENMFWYRQDPGLGLRLIYFSYDVKMKEKGDIPEGYSVSREKKERFSLILESASTNQTSMYLCASSLPSPGTGGNEQFFGPGTRLTVL.

As regards this clone: The junction does not match germline at one end; this may be a read error. The chain recombines TRBV7-7 with TRBJ2-5, with D possibly being TRBD2 (5 bases). The CDR3 consists of 13 residues. Germline CDR1 SSHAT, CDR2 FNYEAQ (reference sequence). CDR3 in amino acids: CASSKTGFGEQYF. In nucleotides, the CDR3 is TGTGCTAGCAGTAAAACGGGGTTCGGGGAGCAGTACTTC.

The chain carries TRBV27 and TRBJ2-3; D perhaps matches TRBD2 (6 bases). The CDR3 totals 20 residues. Trimming pared 3 bases from V and 5 bases from J, leaving 30 bases between. Germline V gene data show CDR1 as MNHEY and CDR2 as SMNVEV (reference sequence). The DNA for the CDR3 is TGTGCCAGCAGTTTGAGGTTTAGGCCCCCGGGACTTGAGGGTAGAGATACGCAGTATTTT. Translating gives CASSLRFRPPGLEGRDTQYF.

The chain uses TRBV4-3 and TRBJ2-1; D is ambiguous. CDR3 length: 13 residues. The V and J ends lost 0 bases and 7 bases respectively, with 7 bases between them. Germline assignment: CDR1 LGHNA and CDR2 YSLEER. This chain's CDR3 is CASSQDLSNEQFF. CDR3 DNA: TGCGCCAGCAGCCAAGATTTATCGAATGAGCAGTTCTTC.

The chain combines TRBV29-1 with TRBJ1-3, with no clear D. The CDR3 runs 13 residues. The V gene's germline CDR1 is SQVTM and CDR2 ANQGSEA. V dropped 4 bases and J dropped 0 bases, with 7 bases sitting between them. The CDR3 region has the DNA TGCAGCGTTGCGCGGGACTCTGGAAACACCATATATTTT. It encodes CSVARDSGNTIYF.

The chain carries TRBV9 and TRBJ2-1; D may be TRBD2 (6 bases). V lost 3 bases to trimming and J lost 5 bases, with 15 bases between them. The CDR3 is 15 residues long. Germline V gene lookup returns CDR1 SGDLS and CDR2 YYNGEE. The CDR3 nucleotides read TGTGCCAGCAGCGACTTTATCGGGAGTAACAATGAGCAGTTCTTC. It yields the protein CASSDFIGSNNEQFF.

As regards this clone: Other nucleotide sequences in the sample specify the same CDR3. The CDR3 sequence is CASSRYGEAFF. The DNA for the CDR3 is TGTGCCAGCAGTCGATACGGGGAAGCTTTCTTT. The chain has TRBV7-9 and TRBJ1-1; D gene uncertain. Germline lookup yields CDR1 SEHNR and CDR2 FQNEAQ (reference sequence). Trimming shortened V by 6 bases and J by 8 bases, and 10 bases separated the two germline ends. The CDR3 contains 11 residues.

The chain has TRBV6-5 and TRBJ2-7, with 8 nucleotides matching TRBD1. V dropped 6 bases and J dropped 2; count of bases not matched to a gene: 9. The CDR3 runs 15 residues. Germline V CDR1 and CDR2: MNHEY, SVGAGI. The CDR3 is CASRAGGRSTYEQYF. The CDR3 region has the DNA TGTGCCAGCAGGGCAGGGGGCCGGTCCACCTACGAGCAGTACTTC.

The chain employs TRBV4-3 and TRBJ2-2; 7 nucleotides line up with TRBD1. J was trimmed by 5 bases and V by 0 bases; bases with no gene match: 6. The CDR3 contains 16 residues. Germline loops: CDR1 LGHNA, CDR2 YSLEER. CDR3 in amino acids: CASSQEVNRGTGELFF. The CDR3 nucleotides read TGCGCCAGCAGCCAAGAAGTTAACAGGGGTACCGGGGAGCTGTTTTTT.

The chain has TRBV4-2 and TRBJ2-7; 7 nucleotides align to TRBD2. The CDR3 has 16 amino acids. V shed 0 bases and J 4 bases; nucleotides not matched to a gene: 9. Per germline, CDR1 LGHNA and CDR2 YNFKEQ. DNA of the CDR3: TGTGCCAGCAGCCAAGAGTTGGGCGGGAGCAGGTACGAGCAGTACTTC. Protein sequence: CASSQELGGSRYEQYF.